The clone carrying this T cell receptor (beta chain) was recorded a few times. The authors ran a second PCR of roughly 7 to 11 cycles using a sample-barcoded 5' primer and a J-beta primer mix. From the 5' RACE reads, TCRdb called clonotypes with MiXCR, one entry per CDR3 protein. The sample holds roughly 800,000 distinct CDR3 sequences; roughly 64% are singletons and the top ten take approximately 21%. The data were obtained in a study of blood T cells in healthy people across ages. Sequencing was done on a sample of blood. This clonotype was obtained from a man younger than 40 in good health.

As DNA, the CDR3 is TGTGCCAGCAGGTTGGGGGGGGGCCCCAATGAGCAGTTCTTC. It yields the protein CASRLGGGPNEQFF. The J gene is TRBJ2-1, the V gene TRBV6-5; tentative D call: TRBD2 (7 bases). V was shortened by 6 bases and J by 6 bases, with 15 bases between the two germline ends. Germline assignment: CDR1 MNHEY and CDR2 SVGAGI. This CDR3 contains 14 residues.